Listed below are T cell receptor beta chains from one sample, sequenced in a study of cytomegalovirus exposure and HLA in healthy donors. Only in-frame clones appear in the TCRdb table, and some are missing; sequencing was by immunoSEQ multiplex PCR. Of about 240,000 clones in the sample, about 90% are singletons; the top ten hold 1.2%. The specimen was PBMCs. Every receptor here comes from a woman aged 30 to 39 in good health and CMV-seropositive. CDR3s include the opening cysteine and the closing phenylalanine or tryptophan. D genes are given only for firm matches. Expanded clones are given a class, and other clones once, few, many or no size at all.

>-|TRBV7-2|-|TRBJ1-1
TGTGCCAGCAGCGTAAAACAGGGCCTTGAAGCTTTCTTT
CASSVKQGLEAFF
>-|TRBV18|-|TRBJ2-5
TGTGCCAGCTCACCACCCACAGGGTTGGAGACCCAGTACTTC
CASSPPTGLETQYF
>-|TRBV5-1|-|TRBJ2-7
TGCGCCAGCAGCCCCAGCTCCTACGAGCAGTACTTC
CASSPSSYEQYF
>-|TRBV12-5|-|TRBJ1-4
TGTGCTAGTGGTTTCAGGGCCTCGAATGAAAAACTGTTTTTT
CASGFRASNEKLFF
>TRBD1|TRBV5-4|-|TRBJ1-2
TGTGCCAGCAGCTTGGGAGACTATAGGACAGGGAAAGGTGGCTACACCTTC
CASSLGDYRTGKGGYTF
>-|TRBV5-4|-|TRBJ1-5
TGTGCCAGCAGCTTAGGTCGCGGGCCCCAGCATTTT
CASSLGRGPQHF
>-|TRBV5-8|once|TRBJ2-7
TGTGCCAGCAGCAAACTCAGGGAAAGCTCCTACGAGCAGTACTTC
CASSKLRESSYEQYF
>-|TRBV5-4|few|TRBJ1-4
TGTGCCAGCAGCTTGGGAGTCAGGGGTGAAAAACTGTTTTTT
CASSLGVRGEKLFF
>TRBD2|TRBV6-6|few|TRBJ2-5
TGTGCCAGCAGCCCAGGACTAGATTCCCAGTACTTC
CASSPGLDSQYF
>-|TRBV6-5|-|TRBJ1-2
TGTGCCAGCAGTTACTCTTTTTCAGTACAGACCGCCGGCTACACCTTC
CASSYSFSVQTAGYTF
>TRBD2|TRBV4-1|-|TRBJ2-3
TGCGCCAGCAGCCAAGTGACGGGGGGAGGGGGCACAGATACGCAGTATTTT
CASSQVTGGGGTDTQYF
>-|TRBV29-1|-|TRBJ1-1
TGCAGCGCCGGCCGGACTTCGGCTGAAGCTTTCTTT
CSAGRTSAEAFF
>-|TRBV6-1|-|TRBJ1-5
TGTGCCAGCAGTGGGGGTGGCAGGGGCCAGCCCCAGCATTTT
CASSGGGRGQPQHF
>-|TRBV2|-|TRBJ2-3
TGTGCCAGCAGGGACCTACAGGGCAGCACAGATACGCAGTATTTT
CASRDLQGSTDTQYF
>-|TRBV29-1|-|TRBJ2-1
TGCAGCGTTGAAAAGCTAGCGAGCAATGAGCAGTTCTTC
CSVEKLASNEQFF
>-|TRBV6-6|-|TRBJ2-1
TGTGCCAGCAGTTACGGTTCTCAGTACAATGAGCAGTTCTTC
CASSYGSQYNEQFF
>TRBD1|TRBV7-9|-|TRBJ2-7
TGTGCCAGCAGCTTGTCCGGACAGGCCTCCTACGAGCAGTACTTC
CASSLSGQASYEQYF
>-|TRBV7-6|-|TRBJ1-1
TGTGCCAGCAGCTCCAGACTTGGCACTGAAGCTTTCTTT
CASSSRLGTEAFF
>TRBD1|TRBV7-3|-|TRBJ2-7
TGTGCCAGCAGCCCTCGGACAGGGACCTACGAGCAGTACTTC
CASSPRTGTYEQYF
>TRBD1|TRBV7-9|-|TRBJ2-1
TGTGCCAGCAGCTCACGACAGGGGATATACAATGAGCAGTTCTTC
CASSSRQGIYNEQFF
>TRBD1|TRBV15|-|TRBJ1-2
TGTGCCACCAGCAGAGGTCCCGGGACAGGGGATGGCTACACCTTC
CATSRGPGTGDGYTF
>TRBD1|TRBV25-1|-|TRBJ1-1
TGTGCCAGCAGTGTGGGGGGGCAGGGGGCGATCGGAGCTTTCTTT
CASSVGGQGAIGAFF
>-|TRBV18|-|TRBJ2-2
TGTGCCAGCTCACTGGACACAAACACCGGGGAGCTGTTTTTT
CASSLDTNTGELFF